This T cell receptor beta chain was found in a study of PD-1 blockade in mismatch repair-deficient tumors. Study-level information: Patients had about 13 mismatch repair-deficient cancer types and were previously treated and progressing.

The data were produced by immunoSEQ multiplex PCR, yet TCRdb's version contains in-frame clones alone and is incomplete. This sample has around 100,000 clones, with 60% to 85% found just once. CDR1 WNHNN and CDR2 SYGVQD come from the germline V gene (reference sequence). The CDR3 is 13 amino acids. Trimming took 8 bases from V and 5 from J; bases not matched to a gene: 7. Mismatch repair deficiency was confirmed in all patients, by PCR or immunohistochemistry. TCR sequencing covered three patients who responded to pembrolizumab. Study observations and caveats: Rapid post-treatment expansion, then contraction, generally preceding radiologic response, marked tumor-resident clones.

This clone was observed a handful of times. Its target is not known. The V call is TRBV10-1, the J call TRBJ1-1; TRBD1 agrees at 8 bases. The starting material was peripheral blood, obtained just over 59 weeks after starting pembrolizumab. The sequence was obtained from an adult with mismatch repair-deficient cancer. The CDR3: CASRDRGGTEAFF. In nucleotides, the CDR3 is TGCGCCAGCCGCGACAGGGGAGGAACTGAAGCTTTCTTT.